Listed here is a single TCR beta chain. The antigen this receptor binds is unknown. Base qualities are not at hand, and no much larger clone is one base apart. This specimen comes from a study of T-cell reconstitution after alpha-beta-depleted transplantation in children (dated by TCRdb to 2015 to 2016). General notes on the study: Using TCR repertoire profiling, the study followed T-cell immune reconstitution in a quantitative way in children after TCRalphabeta/CD19-depleted allogeneic hematopoietic cell transplantation.

Measured from the cysteine to the phenylalanine, the CDR3 is 13 residues long. Just the 39-base CDR3 DNA is kept, in frame starting at base 1. V drops 4 bases and J drops 5 bases, leaving 11 bases in between. CDR1 and CDR2 are read off the germline V gene (reference sequence) as SEHNR and FQNEAQ. The library was produced with PCR. Sequencing was performed on an Illumina HiSeq 2500. TCR library preparation used molecular barcoding, with unique molecular identifiers applied to normalize quantification of the TCRbeta repertoire. The public reads were run again by TCRdb, first through fastp at Q25 and then through MiXCR, and only productive beta chains were kept. Here each entry gathers all rows of one CDR3 protein and keeps the most common genes and DNA. This sample comprises about half a million distinct CDR3 sequences, roughly an eighth of them detected only once. Of the sample, about 5% is held by the ten largest clones.

Sequenced here: PBMCs from the stem cell graft donor, sampled from the stem cell graft. Recombination joined TRBV7-9 with TRBJ1-1; TRBD1 is a weak D gene call, 6 bases matching. The clonotype originates from a human donor who donated a stem cell graft to a child with combined immunodeficiency. The DNA sequence is given as TGTGCCAGCAGCTCGGACAGCATTACTGAAGCTTTCTTT. Translated, this gives CASSSDSITEAFF. Here the CDR3 is joined to the reference TRBV7-9 and TRBJ1-1 genes, and the full variable domain is: DTGVSQNPRHKITKRGQNVTFRCDPISEHNRLYWYRQTLGQGPEFLTYFQNEAQLEKSRLLSDRFSAERPKGSFSTLEIQRTEQGDSAMYLCASSSDSITEAFFGQGTRLTVV.